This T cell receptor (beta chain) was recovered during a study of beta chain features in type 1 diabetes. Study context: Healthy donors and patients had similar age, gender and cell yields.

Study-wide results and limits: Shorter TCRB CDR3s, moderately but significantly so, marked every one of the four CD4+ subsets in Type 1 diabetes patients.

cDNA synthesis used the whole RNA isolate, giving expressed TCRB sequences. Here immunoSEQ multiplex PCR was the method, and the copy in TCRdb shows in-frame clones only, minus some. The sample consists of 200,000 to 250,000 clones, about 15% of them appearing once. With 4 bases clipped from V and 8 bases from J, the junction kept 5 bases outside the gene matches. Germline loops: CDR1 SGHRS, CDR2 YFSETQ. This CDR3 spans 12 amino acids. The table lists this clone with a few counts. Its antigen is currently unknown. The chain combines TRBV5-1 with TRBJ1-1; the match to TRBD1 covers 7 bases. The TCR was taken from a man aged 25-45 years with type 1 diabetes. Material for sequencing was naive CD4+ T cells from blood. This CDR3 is CASSPGQEEAFF. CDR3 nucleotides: TGCGCCAGCAGCCCCGGACAGGAAGAAGCTTTCTTT. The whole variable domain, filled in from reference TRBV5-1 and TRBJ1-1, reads KAGVTQTPRYLIKTRGQQVTLSCSPISGHRSVSWYQQTPGQGLQFLFEYFSETQRNKGNFPGRFSGRQFSNSRSEMNVSTLELGDSALYLCASSPGQEEAFFGQGTRLTVV.